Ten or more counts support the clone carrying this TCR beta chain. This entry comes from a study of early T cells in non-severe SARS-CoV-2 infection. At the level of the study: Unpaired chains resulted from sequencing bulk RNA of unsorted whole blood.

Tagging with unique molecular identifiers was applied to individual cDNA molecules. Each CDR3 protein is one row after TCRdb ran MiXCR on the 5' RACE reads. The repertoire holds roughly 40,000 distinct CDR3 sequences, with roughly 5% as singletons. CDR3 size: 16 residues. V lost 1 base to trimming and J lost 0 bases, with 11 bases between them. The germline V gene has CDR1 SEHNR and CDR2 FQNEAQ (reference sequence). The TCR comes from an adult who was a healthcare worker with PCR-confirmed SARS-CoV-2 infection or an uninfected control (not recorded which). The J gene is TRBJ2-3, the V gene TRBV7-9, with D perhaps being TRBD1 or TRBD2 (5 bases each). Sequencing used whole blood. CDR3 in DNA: TGTGCCAGCAGCTTAGAGGGGACGACTAGCACAGATACGCAGTATTTT. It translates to CASSLEGTTSTDTQYF.